The clone carrying this T cell receptor beta chain was observed many times. Mismatch with germline at one junction end may stem from a read error. This sample is part of a study of patients and donors after allogeneic stem cell transplantation. The CDR3 has 10 residues. Germline CDR1 reads LGHNA; CDR2 reads YSLEER. Using its own MiXCR run on the RT-PCR reads, TCRdb lists one record per CDR3 protein. The table lists more than 850,000 distinct CDR3 sequences, 18% of them singletons, with around 6% in the top ten. The rearrangement uses TRBV4-3 and TRBJ2-1, with D hard to call. The clonotype originates from a human donor who was either an allogeneic HSCT recipient or a stem cell or donor lymphocyte infusion donor (not recorded which). It is not recorded whose cells these are; they may come from a transplant donor. The specimen sequenced was blood, either unsorted or a sorted T cell fraction (not recorded which). The CDR3 DNA follows: TGCGCCAGCAGCCAAGATGATCAGTTCTTC. Protein: CASSQDDQFF.